The TCR beta chain under discussion was sequenced for a study of cytomegalovirus exposure and HLA in healthy donors. The PCR ran on 60 Vbeta and 13 Jbeta primers. The protocol was immunoSEQ multiplex PCR, while the TCRdb copy is restricted to in-frame clones and leaves out a portion. The sample has about 130,000 clones; roughly 81% are singletons. A word on this clone: Its cognate antigen is unknown.

The CDR3 totals 15 residues. Findings and limits, study-wide: It was reported in a later analysis that an Asian-associated ancestry cluster showed fewer N-insertions than the roughly 620-donor mean. On later analysis, the bulk of CMV-associated TCR beta chains appeared to be HLA-restricted.

This clonotype was obtained from a young woman in good health and CMV-seronegative. The sample taken for sequencing was PBMCs. This rearrangement joins TRBV21-1 to TRBJ2-5; TRBD1, the table's D call, was not compared with the DNA. TRBV21-1 is a pseudogene. The CDR3 nucleotides read TGTGCCAGCAGCTTAACGACAGGGGGATCAGAGACCCAGTACTTC. Translation: CASSLTTGGSETQYF.